A selection of T cell receptor beta chains follows, all from one sample in a study of T cells in Graves' hyperthyroidism and ophthalmopathy. Using its own MiXCR run on the multiplex PCR reads, TCRdb lists one record per CDR3 protein. The sample carries 490,000 or so distinct CDR3 sequences, around 16% recorded once. The sample consisted of blood. The receptors come from a woman in her thirties with Graves' ophthalmopathy. Both conserved end residues are part of each CDR3. The D gene is left open where the match is weak. Some rows mark clone size as missing; the rest say once, few, many or name a class of expanded clone.

v_gene	d_gene	abundance	j_gene	CDR3aa	CDR3nt
TRBV30	NA	many	TRBJ1-6	CAWSVTGGRLSGSPLHF	TGTGCCTGGAGTGTTACCGGGGGGCGCTTGAGTGGTTCACCCCTCCACTTT
TRBV20-1	TRBD1	NA	TRBJ2-4	CSARRDREAKNIQYF	TGCAGTGCCCGCCGGGACAGGGAAGCCAAAAACATTCAGTACTTC
TRBV5-8	TRBD2	NA	TRBJ2-1	CASSQLGLAGEGYNEQFF	TGTGCCAGCAGCCAATTGGGACTAGCGGGAGAGGGCTACAATGAGCAGTTCTTC
TRBV25-1	NA	few	TRBJ1-3	CASQGTGNTIYF	TGTGCCAGCCAGGGGACAGGAAACACCATATATTTT
TRBV13	NA	many	TRBJ2-7	CASSATVSSYEQYF	TGTGCCAGCAGCGCGACCGTCAGCTCCTACGAGCAGTACTTC
TRBV24-1	NA	NA	TRBJ1-5	CATSDFDSHSNQPQHF	TGTGCCACCAGTGACTTTGACAGCCATAGCAATCAGCCCCAGCATTTT
TRBV7-2	NA	NA	TRBJ2-1	CASSYSPLPYNEQFF	TGTGCCAGCAGTTACTCTCCACTCCCATACAATGAGCAGTTCTTC
TRBV3-1	TRBD1	many	TRBJ1-2	CASSPYPGQGANGYTF	TGTGCCAGCAGCCCTTATCCGGGACAGGGGGCAAATGGCTACACCTTC
TRBV11-1	TRBD2	few	TRBJ2-7	CASSSPLGTSGRSYEQYF	TGTGCCAGCAGCTCCCCCCTCGGGACTAGCGGGAGATCCTACGAGCAGTACTTC
TRBV18	NA	few	TRBJ2-3	CASSPFQLAPTDTQYF	TGTGCCAGCTCACCTTTTCAACTGGCGCCCACAGATACGCAGTATTTT
TRBV5-5	NA	few	TRBJ2-7	CASSSETLYEQYF	TGTGCCAGCAGTAGCGAGACACTTTACGAGCAGTACTTC
TRBV20-1	TRBD1	many	TRBJ1-4	CSARDLLVQGNNEKLFF	TGCAGTGCTAGAGATCTCTTGGTACAGGGGAATAATGAAAAACTGTTTTTT
TRBV28	NA	many	TRBJ1-4	CASSAWTADNEKLFF	TGTGCCAGCAGCGCCTGGACGGCAGATAATGAAAAACTGTTTTTT
TRBV4-2	NA	NA	TRBJ2-7	CASSQERVYEQYF	TGTGCCAGCAGCCAAGAACGGGTCTACGAGCAGTACTTC
TRBV6-2/TRBV6-3	NA	NA	TRBJ2-2	CASSSGGGTGELFF	TGTGCCAGCAGTTCCGGGGGTGGGACCGGGGAGCTGTTTTTT
TRBV4-1	TRBD2	few	TRBJ2-1	CASSQELAGGINEQFF	TGCGCCAGCAGCCAAGAACTAGCGGGAGGAATAAATGAGCAGTTCTTC
TRBV14	TRBD2	many	TRBJ2-1	CASSQARTRNNEQFF	TGTGCCAGCAGCCAAGCCCGGACTAGAAACAATGAGCAGTTCTTC
TRBV4-3	TRBD2	NA	TRBJ2-3	CASSQVIAGGNWDTQYF	TGCGCCAGCAGCCAAGTGATAGCGGGAGGGAATTGGGATACGCAGTATTTT
TRBV28	TRBD2	many	TRBJ2-7	CASSSIAGGPVEQYF	TGTGCCAGCAGTTCCATAGCGGGAGGGCCTGTCGAGCAGTACTTC
TRBV9	TRBD2	few	TRBJ2-5	CASSVGGAGNQETQYF	TGTGCCAGCAGCGTCGGGGGAGCGGGGAACCAAGAGACCCAGTACTTC
TRBV5-1	TRBD2	many	TRBJ2-3	CASSLLAGDYTDTQYF	TGCGCCAGCAGTCTCCTAGCGGGAGACTACACAGATACGCAGTATTTT
TRBV6-1	TRBD2	many	TRBJ2-7	CASSGSGTSGSWYEQYF	TGTGCCAGCAGTGGCTCCGGGACTAGCGGGAGTTGGTACGAGCAGTACTTC
TRBV6-2/TRBV6-3	NA	many	TRBJ2-7	CASNRGIPYEQYF	TGTGCCAGCAATCGGGGAATACCCTACGAGCAGTACTTC
TRBV7-2	NA	few	TRBJ2-2	CASSLAVNTGELFF	TGTGCCAGCAGCTTAGCAGTGAACACCGGGGAGCTGTTTTTT
TRBV6-1	NA	few	TRBJ1-1	CASRPAEGQVNTEAFF	TGTGCCAGCCGTCCAGCCGAGGGGCAGGTGAACACTGAAGCTTTCTTT
TRBV27	TRBD2	many	TRBJ2-1	CASSLTSSSGDEQFF	TGTGCCAGCAGTTTAACCAGTTCTAGCGGCGATGAGCAGTTCTTC
TRBV28	TRBD2	NA	TRBJ2-1	CASGLAGDVEQFF	TGTGCCAGCGGACTAGCGGGAGACGTTGAGCAGTTCTTC
TRBV20-1	NA	many	TRBJ1-4	CSARDPTGSTNEKLFF	TGCAGTGCTAGAGATCCCACAGGGTCAACTAATGAAAAACTGTTTTTT
TRBV6-2/TRBV6-3	TRBD2	many	TRBJ2-1	CASSYDGRLAGYNEQFF	TGTGCCAGCAGTTACGATGGTCGACTAGCGGGTTACAATGAGCAGTTCTTC
TRBV25-1	TRBD1	many	TRBJ1-2	CASTGTGDYGYTF	TGTGCCAGCACCGGGACAGGGGACTATGGCTACACCTTC
TRBV30	NA	NA	TRBJ1-1	CAWSSAGLLTVEAFF	TGTGCCTGGAGTTCAGCAGGTCTCTTGACAGTTGAAGCTTTCTTT
TRBV3-1	TRBD1	NA	TRBJ2-7	CASSQEGQGDSVEQYF	TGTGCCAGCAGCCAAGAGGGACAGGGGGACAGCGTCGAGCAGTACTTC
TRBV20-1	NA	few	TRBJ2-3	CSARPFGGGTSTDTQYF	TGCAGTGCTAGACCCTTCGGGGGCGGAACTAGCACAGATACGCAGTATTTT
TRBV28	NA	many	TRBJ1-2	CASRGGFGGYTF	TGTGCCTCCCGAGGGGGGTTTGGTGGCTACACCTTC
TRBV27	NA	few	TRBJ2-7	CASSWARWYEQYF	TGTGCCAGCAGTTGGGCCAGGTGGTACGAGCAGTACTTC
TRBV29-1	NA	NA	TRBJ2-2	CSARLVTGELFF	TGCAGCGCCCGGCTTGTCACCGGGGAGCTGTTTTTT
TRBV27	TRBD2	NA	TRBJ2-7	CASSSGTSWYEQYF	TGTGCCAGCTCCTCCGGGACTAGCTGGTACGAGCAGTACTTC
TRBV6-1	NA	many	TRBJ1-5	CASSDLYSNQPQHF	TGTGCCAGCAGTGACCTGTATAGCAATCAGCCCCAGCATTTT
TRBV2	NA	many	TRBJ2-1	CASWGDPSNEQFF	TGTGCCAGCTGGGGGGACCCTTCCAATGAGCAGTTCTTC
TRBV18	NA	many	TRBJ1-2	CASSPSVPGSYGYTF	TGTGCCAGCTCACCATCCGTGCCAGGGAGCTATGGCTACACCTTC
TRBV7-2	NA	many	TRBJ1-1	CASSLTRAEAFF	TGTGCCAGCAGCTTGACGCGGGCTGAAGCTTTCTTT
TRBV7-2	TRBD1	many	TRBJ2-1	CASSLDRAYYNEQFF	TGTGCCAGCAGCCTGGACAGGGCTTACTACAATGAGCAGTTCTTC
TRBV6-2/TRBV6-3	TRBD1	NA	TRBJ2-7	CASSYYGQGRAEQYF	TGTGCCAGCAGTTACTACGGACAGGGGCGAGCCGAGCAGTACTTC
TRBV9	TRBD2	NA	TRBJ2-7	CASSVEASGNYEQYF	TGTGCCAGCAGCGTAGAAGCTAGCGGTAACTACGAGCAGTACTTC
TRBV10-3	TRBD1	many	TRBJ2-2	CAISGTGGTNTGELFF	TGTGCCATCAGTGGAACAGGGGGTACGAACACCGGGGAGCTGTTTTTT
TRBV6-2/TRBV6-3	NA	once	TRBJ2-2	CASESLSAGELFF	TGTGCCAGCGAATCCCTCTCGGCCGGGGAGCTGTTTTTT
TRBV28	TRBD1	many	TRBJ2-3	CASSPRQGITDTQYF	TGTGCCAGCAGCCCCCGACAGGGGATAACAGATACGCAGTATTTT
TRBV3-1	TRBD2	many	TRBJ2-5	CASSHPLAGFETQYF	TGTGCCAGCAGCCACCCACTAGCGGGATTTGAGACCCAGTACTTC
TRBV10-2	NA	many	TRBJ1-1	CASRHSMNTEAFF	TGCGCCAGCAGGCATTCCATGAACACTGAAGCTTTCTTT
TRBV28	NA	many	TRBJ1-6	CASSLGGPWAPLHF	TGTGCCAGCAGTTTAGGAGGACCTTGGGCACCCCTCCACTTT
TRBV12-3/TRBV12-4	TRBD1	few	TRBJ1-5	CASSFAGGEPQHF	TGTGCCAGCAGTTTTGCAGGGGGTGAGCCCCAGCATTTT
TRBV6-1	TRBD1	many	TRBJ2-1	CASSYASPGQSFHNEQFF	TGTGCCAGCAGTTACGCTTCGCCGGGACAGAGCTTCCACAATGAGCAGTTCTTC
TRBV3-2	NA	NA	TRBJ2-2	CASSNPGSTGELFF	TGTGCCAGCAGCAATCCGGGTTCCACCGGGGAGCTGTTTTTT
TRBV11-2	NA	NA	TRBJ2-5	CASSLGIPGKETQYF	TGTGCCAGCAGCTTAGGAATACCGGGAAAAGAGACCCAGTACTTC
TRBV7-9	NA	few	TRBJ1-6	CASSLDAFNSPLHF	TGTGCCAGCAGCTTAGACGCTTTTAATTCACCCCTCCACTTT
TRBV20-1	TRBD1	many	TRBJ2-7	CSASSGTGGAYEQYF	TGCAGTGCTAGTTCTGGGACAGGGGGGGCCTACGAGCAGTACTTC
TRBV9	NA	few	TRBJ2-7	CASSPGYNAGEQYF	TGTGCCAGCAGCCCCGGTTACAATGCGGGCGAGCAGTACTTC
TRBV11-2	NA	many	TRBJ2-1	CASSLDWASREWDEQFF	TGTGCCAGCAGCTTAGATTGGGCTAGCCGAGAATGGGATGAGCAGTTCTTC